This T cell receptor (beta chain) was recovered during a study of shared clonotypes between healthy human individuals. The repertoire was sequenced with immunoSEQ multiplex PCR; TCRdb's copy has only in-frame clones and lacks some. The repertoire holds 2,500,000 or so clones, with 85% to 95% as singletons. Trimming removed 5 bases from V and 3 bases from J, with 7 bases in between. The CDR3 is 11 residues long. Germline lookup yields CDR1 GTSNPN and CDR2 SVGIG (reference sequence). The TCR comes from a man between 18 and 29 years old in good health. Some clones in this sample may be carry-over from other donors' samples. J is TRBJ1-1 and V is TRBV30, with D uncertain. The specimen was naive CD4+ T cells from PBMCs. Indicated subset: CD45RA+ positively selected. CDR3 amino acids: CAWEDDTEAFF. In nucleotides, the CDR3 is TGTGCCTGGGAAGACGACACTGAAGCTTTCTTT. Looking up the rest from reference TRBV30 and TRBJ1-1 gives the full variable domain: SQTIHQWPATLVQPVGSPLSLECTVEGTSNPNLYWYRQAAGRGLQLLFYSVGIGQISSEVPQNLSASRPQDRQFILSSKKLLLSDSGFYLCAWEDDTEAFFGQGTRLTVV.